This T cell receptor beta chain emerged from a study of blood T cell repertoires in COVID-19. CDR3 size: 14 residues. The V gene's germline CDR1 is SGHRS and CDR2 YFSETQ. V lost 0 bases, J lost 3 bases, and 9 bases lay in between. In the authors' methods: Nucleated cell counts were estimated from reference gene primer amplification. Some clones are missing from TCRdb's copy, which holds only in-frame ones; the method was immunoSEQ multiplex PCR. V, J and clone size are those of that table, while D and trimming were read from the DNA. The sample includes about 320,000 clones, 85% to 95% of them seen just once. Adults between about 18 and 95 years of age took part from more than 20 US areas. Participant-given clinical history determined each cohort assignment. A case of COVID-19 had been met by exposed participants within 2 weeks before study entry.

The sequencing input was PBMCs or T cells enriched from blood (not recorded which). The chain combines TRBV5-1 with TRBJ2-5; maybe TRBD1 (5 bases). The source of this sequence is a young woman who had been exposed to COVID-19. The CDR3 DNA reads TGCGCCAGCAGCTTGGCCGCCAGGGAAGAGACCCAGTACTTC. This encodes CASSLAAREETQYF.